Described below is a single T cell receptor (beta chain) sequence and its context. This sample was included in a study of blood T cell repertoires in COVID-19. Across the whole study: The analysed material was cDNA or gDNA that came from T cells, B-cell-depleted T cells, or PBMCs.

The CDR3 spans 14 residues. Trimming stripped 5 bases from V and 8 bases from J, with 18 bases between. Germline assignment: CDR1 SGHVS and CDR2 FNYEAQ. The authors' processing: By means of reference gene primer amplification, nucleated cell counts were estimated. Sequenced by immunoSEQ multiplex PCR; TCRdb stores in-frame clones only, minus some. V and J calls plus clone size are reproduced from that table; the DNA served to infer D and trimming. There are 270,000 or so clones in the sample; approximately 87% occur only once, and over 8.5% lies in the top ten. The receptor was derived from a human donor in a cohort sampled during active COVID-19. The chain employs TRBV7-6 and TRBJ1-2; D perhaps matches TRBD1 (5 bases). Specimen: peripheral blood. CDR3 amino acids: CASSLRREGPGYTF. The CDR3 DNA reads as TGTGCCAGCAGCCTGCGGAGGGAGGGACCCGGCTACACCTTC.